The next 12 T cell receptor beta chains were all read from a single sample in a study of blood T cells in healthy people across ages. The authors ran a second PCR of 7 to 11 cycles using a sample-barcoded 5' primer and a J-beta primer mix. TCRdb itself ran the 5' RACE reads through MiXCR, one entry per CDR3 protein. Among 730,000 or so distinct CDR3 sequences listed, roughly two fifths were seen once. Sequenced sample: blood. All receptors derive from an elderly man in good health.

Worth noting for this clonotype: Mismatch with germline at one junction end may stem from a read error. V usage is TRBV6-2 or TRBV6-3 and J usage is TRBJ2-3, with 9 bases matching TRBD1. This CDR3 region has 14 residues. Germline assignment: CDR1 MNHEY and CDR2 SVGEGT. CDR3: CAGRWTGDTDTQYF. The CDR3 bases are TGTGCCGGCAGATGGACAGGGGACACAGATACGCAGTATTTT.

The V and J genes are TRBV10-1 and TRBJ2-5; 14 bases align to TRBD2. CDR3 length equals 17 residues. Germline CDR1 and CDR2: WNHNN and SYGVQD (reference sequence). With 4 bases clipped from V and 4 bases from J, the junction kept 8 bases outside the gene matches. The CDR3 bases are TGCGCCAGCAGTGTTGGGACTAGCGGGAGACCCCGAGAGACCCAGTACTTC. Its protein is CASSVGTSGRPRETQYF.

Notes on this clonotype: The junction departs from the called germline gene at one end, perhaps through a read error. The V gene is TRBV29-1, the J gene TRBJ1-2; TRBD1 matches 8 bases. Germline values: CDR1 SQVTM, CDR2 ANQGSEA. The CDR3 is made up of 14 amino acids. The CDR3 coding sequence is TGCAGCGCTGAAGTGGGCAGGGGGCAAGGTGGCTACACCTTC. Its translation is CSAEVGRGQGGYTF. The full variable domain, its missing parts supplied by reference TRBV29-1 and TRBJ1-2, is SAVISQKPSRDICQRGTSLTIQCQVDSQVTMMFWYRQQPGQSLTLIATANQGSEATYESGFVIDKFPISRPNLTFSTLTVSNMSPEDSSIYLCSAEVGRGQGGYTFGSGTRLTVV.

The chain employs TRBV5-1 and TRBJ2-5; possibly TRBD2 for D (5 bases). Per the germline V gene, CDR1 is SGHRS and CDR2 is YFSETQ. V dropped 1 base and J dropped 5 bases, with 15 bases sitting between them. This CDR3 region has 15 residues. CDR3 nucleotides: TGCGCCAGCAGCTTGCCTAGTGGGAGTTTGGAGACCCAGTACTTC. Encoded protein: CASSLPSGSLETQYF. Together with reference TRBV5-1 and TRBJ2-5, the CDR3 gives the full variable domain: KAGVTQTPRYLIKTRGQQVTLSCSPISGHRSVSWYQQTPGQGLQFLFEYFSETQRNKGNFPGRFSGRQFSNSRSEMNVSTLELGDSALYLCASSLPSGSLETQYFGPGTRLLVL.

The chain has TRBV6-4 and TRBJ2-7; perhaps TRBD1 as D (5 bases). Germline-derived CDR1 and CDR2 are MRHNA and SNTAGT. Trimming cost V 4 bases and J 6 bases, with 13 bases left between them. The CDR3 sequence is 13 residues long. CDR3 nucleotides: TGTGCCAGCAGTGTGCAGGGTTCCGGCGAGCAGTACTTC. It codes for CASSVQGSGEQYF.

Concerning this clonotype: One end of the junction fails to match germline, which may point to a read error. This chain joins TRBV20-1 and TRBJ2-3, with no clear D. The CDR3 runs to 15 residues. Germline V gene lookup returns CDR1 DFQATT and CDR2 SNEGSKA (reference sequence). CDR3: CSARDPAGYTDTRYF. For the CDR3, the DNA is TGCAGTGCTAGAGATCCGGCAGGTTACACAGATACGCGGTATTTT.

The V call is TRBV25-1, the J call TRBJ1-2; 7 nucleotides agree with TRBD1. Unmatched junction bases numbered 7, after V lost 1 base and J lost 8 bases. The CDR3 extends over 14 amino acids. Germline V CDR1 and CDR2: MGHDK, SYGVNS. CDR3 sequence reads: CASSELTGRGGYTF. In nucleotides, the CDR3 is TGTGCCAGCAGTGAATTGACAGGGCGAGGAGGCTACACCTTC.

The chain employs TRBV4-1 and TRBJ1-1; TRBD1 matches 8 bases. With 5 bases clipped from V and 7 bases from J, the junction kept 12 bases outside the gene matches. The CDR3 length is 15 residues. Germline V gene lookup returns CDR1 MGHRA and CDR2 YSYEKL. This CDR3 reads CASSWGQVQDIEAFF. DNA for the CDR3: TGCGCCAGCAGCTGGGGACAGGTTCAGGACATTGAAGCTTTCTTT.

In this sample, this clonotype turned up a few times. The V and J genes are TRBV7-2 and TRBJ2-3, with 9 bases that match TRBD1. In germline, CDR1 is SGHTA, CDR2 FQGNSA. This CDR3 is 15 amino acids long. The trim removed 3 bases at V and 2 bases at J, leaving 3 bases unmatched. The CDR3 here is CASSFGTGFTDTQYF. The DNA for the CDR3 is TGTGCCAGCAGCTTCGGGACAGGGTTCACAGATACGCAGTATTTT.

The V call is TRBV3-1, the J call TRBJ1-2; D perhaps matches TRBD1 (6 bases). This CDR3 has 14 residues. The germline V gene has CDR1 LGHDT and CDR2 YNNKEL (reference sequence). V lost 0 bases, J lost 8 bases, and 13 bases lay in between. In nucleotides, the CDR3 is TGTGCCAGCAGCCAAGATTTGGGGGGCTCAGGCTACACCTTC. The encoded protein is CASSQDLGGSGYTF.

In this sample, this clonotype turned up a few times. V and J are TRBV18 and TRBJ2-4; tentatively, D is TRBD2 (6 bases). This CDR3 spans 14 amino acids. The germline gives CDR1 KGHSH, CDR2 LQKENI. The V and J ends lost 6 bases and 4 bases respectively, with 13 bases between them. DNA for the CDR3: TGTGCCAGCTCCTCCGGGGGAAAGAAAAACATTCAGTACTTC. It yields the protein CASSSGGKKNIQYF.

The chain employs TRBV3-1 and TRBJ2-7; TRBD2 agrees at 9 bases. Per the germline V gene, CDR1 is LGHDT and CDR2 is YNNKEL (reference sequence). The trim removed 0 bases at V and 7 bases at J, leaving 13 bases unmatched. The CDR3 is made up of 17 amino acids. CDR3 sequence: CASSQESVAGATNEQYF. In DNA, the CDR3 is TGTGCCAGCAGCCAAGAATCGGTAGCGGGGGCGACTAATGAGCAGTACTTC.